This TCR beta chain stems from a study of shared clonotypes between healthy human individuals. Study-wide points: It was only blood that was sampled, and tissue repertoires likely differ.

Trimming removed 4 bases from V and 2 bases from J, with 16 bases in between. Germline V gene sequence: CDR1 SGHNT, CDR2 YYREEE (reference sequence). The CDR3 loop spans 15 amino acids. Genomic DNA belonging to each subset was distributed in equal measure over several immunoSEQ plates. The data were produced by immunoSEQ multiplex PCR, yet TCRdb's version contains in-frame clones alone and is incomplete. The sample has about 870,000 clones, 80% to 95% seen once. This clone was detected only a few times. What it recognizes is unknown. Naive-designated CD8 cells lacked CD45RO, were positively enriched for CCR7, and omitted terminally differentiated effector memory CD45RA+ cells.

The sequencing input was naive CD8+ T cells sorted from blood. The chain has TRBV5-4 and TRBJ2-7, with D maybe TRBD2 (7 bases). The TCR was taken from a man aged 25-45 years in good health. CDR3 in DNA: TGTGCCAGCAGCCCTGTGGGGGGGGCAACCTACGAGCAGTACTTC. This sequence encodes CASSPVGGATYEQYF. Looking up the rest from reference TRBV5-4 and TRBJ2-7 gives the full variable domain: ETGVTQSPTHLIKTRGQQVTLRCSSQSGHNTVSWYQQALGQGPQFIFQYYREEENGRGNFPPRFSGLQFPNYSSELNVNALELDDSALYLCASSPVGGATYEQYFGPGTRLTVT.